This TCR beta chain is drawn from a study of control samples from healthy donors and cancer patients. The V and J ends lost 0 bases and 8 bases, in that order; junction bases with no gene match: 7. Germline V gene lookup returns CDR1 MNHNS and CDR2 SASEGT. This CDR3 spans 17 amino acids. Some clones are missing from TCRdb's copy, which holds only in-frame ones; the method was immunoSEQ multiplex PCR. The table includes under 200,000 clones, about 91% detected once. The V gene is TRBV6-1, the J gene TRBJ1-4, with 12 bases matching TRBD1. The TCR was taken from a woman aged 30 to 39 in good health. Sequences were obtained from blood. The CDR3 DNA follows: TGTGCCAGCAGTGAAGCAGCGTGGGACAGGGGGCGCGAAAAACTGTTTTTT. Translation gives CASSEAAWDRGREKLFF.